Below are 15 T cell receptor beta chains sequenced from a single sample in a study of blood T cell repertoires in COVID-19. The data were produced by immunoSEQ multiplex PCR, yet TCRdb's version contains in-frame clones alone and is incomplete. The table lists roughly 54,000 clones, about 86% of them singletons. Sequencing was carried out using peripheral blood. The receptors were sampled from a woman aged 55-70 years with COVID-19, enrolled during active disease.

The V call is TRBV30, the J call TRBJ1-5; 9 positions match TRBD1. The germline CDR1 and CDR2 sequences are GTSNPN and SVGIG (reference sequence). V trimming: 3 bases; J trimming: 7 bases; junction bases outside the gene matches: 7. The CDR3 totals 14 residues. The CDR3 loop reads CAWSRDRVLQPQHF. CDR3 coding DNA: TGTGCCTGGAGCCGGGACAGGGTTTTGCAGCCCCAGCATTTT.

V gene TRBV10-3 combines with J gene TRBJ2-7; 9 bases are a match to TRBD1. Germline CDR1 ENHRY, CDR2 SYGVKD. The CDR3 runs to 14 residues. V lost 5 bases and J lost 5; bases outside the gene matches: 7. CDR3 amino acids: CAISSGTGQDEQYF. In DNA form, the CDR3 reads TGTGCCATCAGTTCCGGGACAGGGCAGGACGAGCAGTACTTC.

This rearrangement joins TRBV4-1 to TRBJ2-7; TRBD2 matches at 7 bases. This CDR3 comprises 17 residues. CDR1 is MGHRA, CDR2 YSYEKL, per germline. V gave up 4 bases and J gave up 4 bases; unmatched junction bases: 16. CDR3 loop: CASSPGLQVYLVYEQYF. In DNA form, the CDR3 reads TGCGCCAGCAGCCCGGGACTACAGGTTTACTTGGTATACGAGCAGTACTTC.

The CDR3 bases are TGTGCCTGGAGCCCAAAACAGGGGAGTGGTGGTGAGCAGTTCTTC. Its protein is CAWSPKQGSGGEQFF. The rearrangement uses TRBV30 and TRBJ2-1, with 7 bases matching TRBD1. Germline lookup yields CDR1 GTSNPN and CDR2 SVGIG (reference sequence). This CDR3 is built from 15 residues. With V trimmed by 3 bases and J by 9 bases, 14 bases remained unmatched.

The chain recombines TRBV18 with TRBJ2-1; TRBD2 matches 7 bases. The germline gives CDR1 KGHSH, CDR2 LQKENI. Trimming cost V 4 bases and J 0 bases; bases outside gene matches: 6. This CDR3 has 16 residues. CDR3 in amino acids: CASSRGAGLSYNEQFF. For the CDR3, the DNA is TGTGCCAGCTCACGAGGAGCGGGGCTCTCCTACAATGAGCAGTTCTTC.

The gene calls are TRBV30 and TRBJ1-1; no clear D gene. The V end was cut by 0 bases, the J end by 1 base, with 9 bases between. The CDR3 loop spans 14 amino acids. Germline V gene lookup returns CDR1 GTSNPN and CDR2 SVGIG (reference sequence). In DNA form, the CDR3 reads TGTGCCTGGAGTGTACTAGGGAGGAACACTGAAGCTTTCTTT. This encodes CAWSVLGRNTEAFF.

The rearrangement joins TRBV10-3 to TRBJ2-3, with 8 nucleotides matching TRBD2. The J segment lost 11 bases and the V segment lost 4 bases, leaving 5 bases of the junction unmatched. Germline CDR1 ENHRY, CDR2 SYGVKD. CDR3 length: 12 amino acids. The CDR3 DNA reads as TGTGCCATCAGTGCGCGGGAGGTTGTGCAGTATTTT. It encodes CAISAREVVQYF.

V gene TRBV9 combines with J gene TRBJ1-1; D remains unclear. Trimming left V 1 base short and J 8 bases short, with 12 bases between. Germline CDR1 and CDR2: SGDLS and YYNGEE. The CDR3 consists of 13 residues. The CDR3 loop reads CASSVSLTTEAFF. CDR3 coding DNA: TGTGCCAGCAGCGTAAGTCTAACGACAGAAGCTTTCTTT.

The chain uses TRBV5-1 and TRBJ2-4; tentatively, D is TRBD2 (5 bases). CDR3 length: 15 amino acids. With 5 bases removed from V and 8 bases from J, the gap between germline ends came to 20 bases. In germline, CDR1 is SGHRS, CDR2 YFSETQ. CDR3 coding DNA: TGCGCCAGCAGGGAGGTCGTAGGGATTCGGGACATTCAGTACTTC. It encodes CASREVVGIRDIQYF. The full variable domain, completed using reference TRBV5-1 and TRBJ2-4, is KAGVTQTPRYLIKTRGQQVTLSCSPISGHRSVSWYQQTPGQGLQFLFEYFSETQRNKGNFPGRFSGRQFSNSRSEMNVSTLELGDSALYLCASREVVGIRDIQYFGAGTRLSVL.

V and J are TRBV7-3 and TRBJ2-1, with TRBD2 matching 7 bases. Per the germline V gene, CDR1 is SGHTA and CDR2 is FQGTGA. This CDR3 is 15 amino acids long. The ends lost 2 bases at V and 4 bases at J; junction bases unmatched: 5. As DNA, the CDR3 is TGTGCCAGCAGCTTACTGGGGACTATATACAATGAGCAGTTCTTC. It yields the protein CASSLLGTIYNEQFF.

The V and J genes are TRBV27 and TRBJ1-6; possibly TRBD1 for D (6 bases). In germline, CDR1 is MNHEY, CDR2 SMNVEV (reference sequence). V lost 5 bases to trimming and J lost 7 bases, with 18 bases between them. This CDR3 region has 16 residues. The CDR3 sequence is CASSTGNQGQNSPLHF. DNA of the CDR3: TGTGCCAGCAGTACCGGAAATCAGGGGCAAAATTCACCCCTCCACTTT.

The chain couples TRBV7-8 to TRBJ2-1, with 10 positions matching TRBD2. V shed 5 bases, J shed 5 bases, and the junction held 15 bases outside the gene matches. The V gene's germline CDR1 is SGHVS and CDR2 FQNEAQ. The CDR3 has 18 residues. The DNA for the CDR3 is TGTGCCAGCAGCCCTGGAGTTCTTGGGCTAGCGGGGGACAATGAGCAGTTCTTC. Protein: CASSPGVLGLAGDNEQFF.

Only one count was recorded for this clone. This chain uses TRBV10-3 with TRBJ1-2; no firm D call. V lost 6 bases to trimming and J lost 2 bases, with 7 bases between them. Germline values: CDR1 ENHRY, CDR2 SYGVKD. This CDR3 region has 12 residues. The CDR3 nucleotides are TGTGCCATCAGCACACCAAACTATGGCTACACCTTC. Encoded protein: CAISTPNYGYTF.

This clone was detected only once. At one of its ends the junction is not consistent with the germline gene, which may arise from a read error. The rearrangement links TRBV25-1 to TRBJ2-1; 9 bases map to TRBD1. This CDR3 is built from 15 residues. CDR1 MGHDK and CDR2 SYGVNS come from the germline V gene. CDR3 sequence: CAGSEWGQGNNEQFF. DNA of the CDR3: TGTGCCGGCAGTGAGTGGGGACAGGGTAACAATGAGCAGTTCTTC.

The DNA for the CDR3 is TGTGCCAGCAGTGAAGCGGCGGGGGTCGGTACCCAGTACTTC. Protein product: CASSEAAGVGTQYF. This sequence joins TRBV6-1 and TRBJ2-5, with TRBD2 matching over 7 bases. The CDR3 runs 14 residues. Trimming at V came to 0 bases and at J to 8 bases, leaving 6 bases not matched to a gene. Germline lookup yields CDR1 MNHNS and CDR2 SASEGT.